The table lists the clone carrying this T cell receptor (beta chain) with a few counts. Its antigen is as yet unknown. The ends lost 2 bases at V and 5 bases at J; junction bases unmatched: 7. CDR3 length: 16 amino acids. The germline CDR1 and CDR2 sequences are SGHDT and YYEEEE. The sample is drawn from a study of post-analysis software for immune sequencing data. For the study at large: Clinical courses comprised relapsing-remitting, secondary progressive and progressive-relapsing multiple sclerosis.

Study-wide results and limits: Controls' normalized Chao1 diversity significantly exceeded that of multiple sclerosis patients. Same-batch samples co-clustered strongly by F measure. TRBV segments more frequent in patients than in controls numbered five and included TRBV5-6, TRBV5-1 and TRBV20-1.

Each TCR beta cDNA library carried unique molecular identifiers. In TCRdb, the PCR reads were re-called with MiXCR into one record per CDR3 protein. The table records about 380,000 distinct CDR3 sequences, around a third of them present only once. The clonotype originates from a girl aged 10-17 years with multiple sclerosis. The sequenced material came from blood. J is TRBJ2-3 and V is TRBV5-6, with 11 bases lining up with TRBD1. CDR3 sequence: CASSFVGQGAGDTQYF. The CDR3 nucleotides read TGTGCCAGCAGCTTTGTTGGACAGGGGGCTGGAGATACGCAGTATTTT.